Listed below are T cell receptor beta chains from one sample, sequenced in a study of T cell responses to AZD1222 COVID-19 vaccine. The data were produced by immunoSEQ multiplex PCR, yet TCRdb's version contains in-frame clones alone and is incomplete. The data hold about 120,000 clones, with over 80% observed a single time. This sample comprised peripheral blood, obtained on day 0 of AZD1222 vaccination. All receptors derive from an adult in good health. CDR3s include the opening cysteine and the closing phenylalanine or tryptophan. D genes are given only for firm matches. Only part of the rows carry a size: once, few, many, or a class if the clone is expanded.

clone_size	v_call	d_call	j_call	cdr3_aa	cdr3_nt
once	TRBV15	NA	TRBJ2-1	CATSGSGTRYNERFF	TGTGCCACCAGCGGGTCCGGGACTCGCTACAATGAGCGGTTCTTC
NA	TRBV9	NA	TRBJ1-4	CASRPNDNHNEKLFF	TGTGCCAGCAGACCGAATGATAACCATAATGAAAAACTGTTTTTT
NA	TRBV7-2	NA	TRBJ1-2	CASSLHGANYGYTF	TGTGCCAGCAGCTTACATGGAGCTAACTATGGCTACACCTTC
NA	TRBV7-9	NA	TRBJ1-1	CASSLTANTEAFF	TGTGCCAGCAGCTTAACCGCGAACACTGAAGCTTTCTTT
NA	TRBV4-3	TRBD1	TRBJ2-5	CASSQGRDRGLETQYF	TGCGCCAGCAGCCAGGGCCGGGACAGGGGGTTAGAGACCCAGTACTTC
NA	TRBV4-1	NA	TRBJ2-5	CASSPGAGSQETQYF	TGCGCCAGCAGCCCGGGGGCAGGTAGCCAAGAGACCCAGTACTTC
NA	TRBV3-1/TRBV3-2	TRBD2	TRBJ2-1	CASSPPGTSGYNEQFF	TGTGCCAGCAGCCCACCCGGGACTAGCGGCTACAATGAGCAGTTCTTC
NA	TRBV27	TRBD1	TRBJ2-7	CASKTGGIYEQYF	TGTGCCAGTAAGACAGGGGGCATCTACGAGCAGTACTTC
NA	TRBV12-3/TRBV12-4	NA	TRBJ1-2	CASSLDQIYGYTF	TGTGCCAGCAGTTTGGACCAAATCTATGGCTACACCTTC
NA	TRBV5-1	NA	TRBJ2-5	CASSPLAEVALGETQYF	TGCGCCAGCAGCCCCCTTGCGGAGGTAGCATTGGGAGAGACCCAGTACTTC
NA	TRBV27	NA	TRBJ1-6	CASRNGRTGLYNSPLHF	TGTGCCAGCAGGAACGGGCGTACAGGGTTATATAATTCACCCCTCCACTTT
NA	TRBV5-5	NA	TRBJ1-5	CASSPVGTDHSNQPQHF	TGTGCCAGCAGCCCGGTCGGGACGGACCATAGCAATCAGCCCCAGCATTTT
NA	TRBV3-1/TRBV3-2	NA	TRBJ1-6	CASSQGNRFRVTSPLHF	TGTGCCAGCAGCCAAGGAAACAGGTTTCGGGTGACTTCACCCCTCCACTTT
NA	TRBV19	TRBD1	TRBJ1-3	CASSTLTGAGSGNTIYF	TGTGCCAGTAGTACCCTGACAGGGGCAGGCTCTGGAAACACCATATATTTT
few	TRBV15	NA	TRBJ1-4	CATSRSPGLEEKLFF	TGTGCCACCAGCAGATCTCCAGGGTTGGAAGAAAAACTGTTTTTT
NA	TRBV11-2	TRBD2	TRBJ2-2	CASSLSGGSTGELFF	TGTGCCAGCAGCTTATCGGGAGGGAGCACCGGGGAGCTGTTTTTT
few	TRBV7-2	TRBD2	TRBJ2-1	CASSLFSGGYNEQFF	TGTGCCAGCAGCTTATTTAGCGGGGGCTACAATGAGCAGTTCTTC
NA	TRBV7-6	NA	TRBJ1-1	CASTLTENTEAFF	TGTGCCAGCACCCTGACAGAGAACACTGAAGCTTTCTTT
NA	TRBV6-1	TRBD1	TRBJ1-5	CASSEGLDRGMHQPQHF	TGTGCCAGCAGTGAAGGATTGGACAGGGGGATGCATCAGCCCCAGCATTTT
NA	TRBV19	NA	TRBJ2-2	CASRPGGETGELFF	TGTGCCAGTAGACCGGGCGGAGAGACCGGGGAGCTGTTTTTT
NA	TRBV18	TRBD2	TRBJ2-7	CASSPVTSGGDLREQYF	TGTGCCAGCTCACCAGTGACTAGCGGGGGGGATTTACGAGAGCAGTACTTC
NA	TRBV4-1	NA	TRBJ1-5	CASSQVRGQDQPQHF	TGCGCCAGCAGCCAAGTCAGGGGCCAGGATCAGCCCCAGCATTTT
NA	TRBV27	NA	TRBJ2-2	CASSLSGERAGELFF	TGTGCCAGCAGTTTATCGGGGGAGCGGGCCGGGGAGCTGTTTTTT
NA	TRBV19	NA	TRBJ1-4	CASKPLFRGQGEKLFF	TGTGCCAGTAAACCGCTTTTCAGGGGCCAGGGTGAAAAACTGTTTTTT
NA	TRBV25-1	NA	TRBJ2-3	CASSFSRRNADTQYF	TGTGCCAGCAGTTTCTCGCGGAGGAATGCGGATACGCAGTATTTT
NA	TRBV15	NA	TRBJ1-5	CATSRDAGGGQPQHF	TGTGCCACCAGCAGAGATGCCGGGGGCGGGCAGCCCCAGCATTTT
once	TRBV27	NA	TRBJ2-1	CASGVNTYNEQFF	TGTGCCAGCGGGGTTAACACCTACAATGAGCAGTTCTTC
NA	TRBV10-3	TRBD1	TRBJ2-3	CAIRQPGQGADTQYF	TGTGCCATCAGACAACCGGGACAGGGGGCAGATACGCAGTATTTT
NA	TRBV5-1	NA	TRBJ1-1	CASSRGGFEGTEAFF	TGCGCCAGCAGCCGAGGGGGGTTTGAGGGGACTGAAGCTTTCTTT
once	TRBV9	NA	TRBJ1-3	CASSTQGFGNTIYF	TGTGCCAGCAGCACACAGGGTTTTGGAAACACCATATATTTT
NA	TRBV7-9	NA	TRBJ1-1	CASSSWTYTEAFF	TGTGCCAGCAGCTCCTGGACGTACACTGAAGCTTTCTTT
NA	TRBV9	NA	TRBJ2-5	CASSVGAGGTETQYF	TGTGCCAGCAGCGTAGGGGCAGGGGGGACGGAGACCCAGTACTTC
few	TRBV2	NA	TRBJ2-2	CASRGVGVNTGELFF	TGTGCCAGCAGAGGGGTCGGGGTCAACACCGGGGAGCTGTTTTTT
NA	TRBV7-2	TRBD2	TRBJ2-1	CASSLFSGSSYNEQFF	TGTGCCAGCAGCTTATTCAGCGGGAGCTCCTACAATGAGCAGTTCTTC
NA	TRBV21-1	NA	TRBJ1-2	CARPPQGGYTF	TGTGCCAGACCTCCTCAGGGTGGCTACACCTTC
NA	TRBV5-6	NA	TRBJ1-1	CASSLAAVPENTEAFF	TGTGCCAGCAGCTTGGCGGCAGTGCCGGAGAACACTGAAGCTTTCTTT
few	TRBV28	NA	TRBJ1-1	CASSPGVNTEAFF	TGTGCCAGCAGTCCCGGGGTGAACACTGAAGCTTTCTTT